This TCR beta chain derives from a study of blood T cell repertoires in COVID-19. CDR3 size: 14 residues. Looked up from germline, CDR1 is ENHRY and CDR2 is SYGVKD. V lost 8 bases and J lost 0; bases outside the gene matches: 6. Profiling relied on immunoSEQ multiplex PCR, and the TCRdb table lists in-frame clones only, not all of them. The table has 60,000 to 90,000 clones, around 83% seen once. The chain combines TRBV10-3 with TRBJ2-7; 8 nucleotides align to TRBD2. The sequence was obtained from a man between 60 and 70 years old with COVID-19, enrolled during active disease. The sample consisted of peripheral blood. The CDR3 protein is CAISGGGDSYEQYF. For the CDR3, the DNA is TGTGCCATCTCGGGAGGGGGTGACTCCTACGAGCAGTACTTC.